These 14 T cell receptor beta chains came from one sample sequenced in a study of cytomegalovirus exposure and HLA in healthy donors. PCR primers comprised 60 Vbeta and 13 Jbeta primers. Sequencing was performed with immunoSEQ multiplex PCR; in TCRdb, only in-frame clones are kept and a portion is missing. The sample consists of over 150,000 clones, over 75% of them appearing once. Sequencing was carried out using PBMCs. The receptors stem from a man aged 35 to 55 in good health and CMV-seronegative.

The chain is built from TRBV7-2 and TRBJ2-7, with D possibly matching TRBD2 (5 bases). The CDR3 loop spans 16 amino acids. Per the germline V gene, CDR1 is SGHTA and CDR2 is FQGNSA. The V end lost 2 bases, the J end lost 4 bases, and 18 bases lay between the germline ends. The CDR3 loop is CASSLSPSGSRYEQYF. The CDR3 nucleotides read TGTGCCAGCAGCTTATCCCCAAGCGGCAGCCGGTACGAGCAGTACTTC.

This sequence joins TRBV6-1 and TRBJ1-2; the match to TRBD1 covers 9 bases. With V trimmed by 7 bases and J by 8 bases, 5 bases remained unmatched. The germline CDR1 and CDR2 sequences are MNHNS and SASEGT. The CDR3 length is 12 residues. The CDR3 DNA reads TGTGCCAGCACGGGACAGGGACACGGCTACACCTTC. Amino acid sequence: CASTGQGHGYTF.

This CDR3 is CASSVGLVEETQYF. The CDR3 DNA sequence: TGTGCCAGCAGCGTAGGGCTGGTCGAAGAGACCCAGTACTTC. The rearrangement uses TRBV9 and TRBJ2-5; D is unclear. The CDR3 spans 14 residues. From germline, CDR1 is SGDLS and CDR2 YYNGEE. V lost 0 bases and J lost 3, with 9 bases in between.

This chain links TRBV29-1 with TRBJ2-1, with 11 nucleotides matching TRBD1. CDR1 is SQVTM, CDR2 ANQGSEA, per germline. With V trimmed by 4 bases and J by 6 bases, 5 bases remained unmatched. The CDR3 is 14 residues long. The CDR3 coding sequence is TGCAGCGTTGTGCGGGACAGGGGGTCCAATGAGCAGTTCTTC. Amino acid sequence: CSVVRDRGSNEQFF.

A word on this clone: The germline gene is not matched at one end of the junction; a read error may be the cause. The chain couples TRBV27 to TRBJ1-2; tentatively, D is TRBD1 (6 bases). The CDR3 is 16 residues long. CDR1 and CDR2 from the germline V gene are MNHEY and SMNVEV (reference sequence). CDR3 sequence: CAGSLVFLGQQYGYTF. DNA for the CDR3: TGTGCCGGCAGTTTAGTTTTTTTAGGACAGCAGTATGGCTACACCTTC.

The chain couples TRBV5-1 to TRBJ1-6; possibly TRBD1 for D (5 bases). Germline values: CDR1 SGHRS, CDR2 YFSETQ. The CDR3 extends over 15 amino acids. Trimming stripped 0 bases from V and 10 bases from J, with 14 bases between. The CDR3 sequence: CASSLGGQGGSPLHF. In DNA, the CDR3 is TGCGCCAGCAGCTTGGGAGGGCAGGGAGGCTCACCCCTCCACTTT.

This clone was found once. The chain carries TRBV5-6 and TRBJ2-5, with TRBD1 matching over 7 bases. V dropped 1 base and J dropped 7; count of bases not matched to a gene: 10. The CDR3 runs 15 residues. Germline CDR1 is SGHDT and CDR2 is YYEEEE. CDR3 DNA sequence: TGTGCCAGCAGCTTGATCGGACAGGCGACAGGGACCCAGTACTTC. It is translated as CASSLIGQATGTQYF.

This chain links TRBV5-1 with TRBJ2-3, with TRBD2 as a possible D gene (5 bases). The CDR3 length is 15 residues. V lost 0 bases and J lost 3, with 11 bases in between. Looked up from germline, CDR1 is SGHRS and CDR2 is YFSETQ. CDR3 sequence: CASSLGTVKTDTQYF. The CDR3 nucleotides are TGCGCCAGCAGCTTGGGGACTGTGAAGACAGATACGCAGTATTTT.

V gene TRBV7-2 combines with J gene TRBJ2-1; TRBD2 aligns across 7 bases. CDR1 and CDR2 (germline): SGHTA, FQGNSA. This CDR3 spans 15 amino acids. Trimming took 3 bases from V and 4 from J; bases not matched to a gene: 6. DNA for the CDR3: TGTGCCAGCAGCTTCCTCAGCGGGGCTTACAATGAGCAGTTCTTC. Its translation: CASSFLSGAYNEQFF.

The chain carries TRBV6-1 and TRBJ1-6, with 7 positions matching TRBD1. CDR1 and CDR2 from the germline V gene are MNHNS and SASEGT. The V segment lost 5 bases and the J segment 8 bases; nucleotides outside the gene matches: 6. The CDR3 contains 14 residues. In DNA form, the CDR3 reads TGTGCCAGCAGTTTACAGGGGAGCGATTCACCCCTCCACTTT. Translation gives CASSLQGSDSPLHF.

The chain joins TRBV7-9 to TRBJ1-2; TRBD1 aligns across 9 bases. The CDR3 spans 16 residues. J was trimmed by 4 bases and V by 4 bases; bases with no gene match: 10. Germline lookup yields CDR1 SEHNR and CDR2 FQNEAQ (reference sequence). CDR3 sequence: CASSSGQGTGSYGYTF. The CDR3 nucleotides read TGTGCCAGCAGCTCAGGACAGGGGACTGGATCCTATGGCTACACCTTC.

The genes are TRBV11-2 and TRBJ1-2; no reliable D call. The V end was cut by 2 bases, the J end by 3 bases, with 10 bases between. CDR3 length equals 14 residues. Germline V lookup: CDR1 SGHAT, CDR2 FQNNGV. CDR3 in amino acids: CASSLMRSDYGYTF. CDR3 nucleotide sequence: TGTGCCAGCAGCTTAATGCGGAGTGACTATGGCTACACCTTC.

The rearrangement joins TRBV5-5 to TRBJ1-6, with D possibly TRBD1 on 5 matching bases. CDR1 SGHKS and CDR2 YYEKEE come from the germline V gene (reference sequence). Trimming removed 0 bases at V and 5 bases at J, with 18 bases between. This CDR3 region has 18 residues. DNA for the CDR3: TGTGCCAGCAGCTTGGCCCGGTCGGGGGGTCGGGATAATTCACCCCTCCACTTT. It translates to CASSLARSGGRDNSPLHF.

V usage is TRBV9 and J usage is TRBJ2-5; 8 nucleotides agree with TRBD1. V was clipped by 4 bases and J by 4 bases; unmatched bases: 9. Germline CDR1 and CDR2: SGDLS and YYNGEE. CDR3 length: 15 amino acids. Here the CDR3 reads CASSQGVDRGETQYF. CDR3 sequence (DNA): TGTGCCAGCAGCCAAGGGGTCGACAGGGGAGAGACCCAGTACTTC.